Presented here are 14 T cell receptor beta chains from one specimen sequenced in a study of blood T cell repertoires in COVID-19. Here immunoSEQ multiplex PCR was the method, and the copy in TCRdb shows in-frame clones only, minus some. The sample holds about 210,000 clones, about 88% seen once. The sample was peripheral blood. The receptors derive from a woman aged 35 to 49 with acute or convalescent COVID-19.

The V gene is TRBV12-3 or TRBV12-4, the J gene TRBJ1-2, with a possible D match to TRBD1 (5 bases). Trimming shortened V by 2 bases and J by 8 bases, and 12 bases separated the two germline ends. The CDR3 is made up of 13 amino acids. This CDR3 is CASSLSQGSGYTF. The CDR3 DNA reads TGTGCCAGCAGTTTAAGCCAGGGCAGCGGCTACACCTTC.

The gene calls are TRBV19 and TRBJ2-1; D perhaps matches TRBD1 (5 bases). Germline V lookup: CDR1 LNHDA, CDR2 SQIVND (reference sequence). Trimming took 5 bases from V and 10 from J, leaving 21 bases between them. The CDR3 loop spans 15 amino acids. The CDR3 nucleotides read TGTGCCAGTAGTCGACCAGGTGGACATAAGGCGGAGCAGTTCTTC. This translates into CASSRPGGHKAEQFF.

The chain combines TRBV7-9 with TRBJ2-6; possible D gene TRBD2, 5 bases. V was clipped by 4 bases and J by 1 base, with 5 bases between them. Germline lookup yields CDR1 SEHNR and CDR2 FQNEAQ (reference sequence). The CDR3 extends over 14 amino acids. The CDR3 spells CASSWTSGANVLTF. The CDR3 DNA reads TGTGCCAGCAGCTGGACTTCTGGGGCCAACGTCCTGACTTTC.

The V call is TRBV5-1, the J call TRBJ2-3; D is possibly TRBD1 (5 bases). Per the germline V gene, CDR1 is SGHRS and CDR2 is YFSETQ. The CDR3 is 14 amino acids. V gave up 2 bases and J gave up 5 bases, with 12 bases separating them. DNA for the CDR3: TGCGCCAGCAGCTTAAGGGGTACAAAAGATACGCAGTATTTT. Translation: CASSLRGTKDTQYF.

The rearrangement joins TRBV1 to TRBJ1-2; the table gives TRBD1 as D, unverified against the DNA. TRBV1 is assigned pseudogene status. The CDR3 has 16 amino acids. The chain's CDR3 is CTSSHRTGGCTHGYTF. CDR3 DNA sequence: TGCACCAGCAGCCACCGGACAGGGGGGTGTACGCATGGCTACACCTTC.

The chain couples TRBV14 to TRBJ1-4; TRBD1 matches 11 bases. This CDR3 contains 15 residues. The trim removed 9 bases at V and 8 bases at J, leaving 11 bases unmatched. The germline V gene has CDR1 SGHDN and CDR2 FVKESK. The DNA for the CDR3 is TGTGCCAGGGCCGGGACAGGGGGTTTTAAGGAAAAACTGTTTTTT. Amino acid sequence: CARAGTGGFKEKLFF.

The chain has TRBV3-1 (or the pseudogene TRBV3-2) and TRBJ1-4; 7 positions match TRBD1. Germline V gene sequence: CDR1 LGHDT, CDR2 YNNKEL (reference sequence). The CDR3 totals 16 residues. V lost 0 bases to trimming and J lost 1 base; unmatched junction nucleotides: 2. CDR3 coding DNA: TGTGCCAGCAGCCAAGATTGGGACAGAACTAATGAAAAACTGTTTTTT. As protein: CASSQDWDRTNEKLFF.

The DNA of the CDR3 is TGTGCCACCAGAGAGAACCGGGACAGGGAAAAACTGTTTTTT. Translated, it gives CATRENRDREKLFF. The genes are TRBV15 and TRBJ1-4; 8 nucleotides align to TRBD1. Germline V gene data show CDR1 as LNHNV and CDR2 as YYDKDF (reference sequence). The CDR3 length is 14 residues. V shed 6 bases, J shed 8 bases, and the junction held 8 bases outside the gene matches.

This sequence joins TRBV2 and TRBJ1-6; TRBD1 agrees at 7 bases. Germline V gene data show CDR1 as SNHLY and CDR2 as FYNNEI. This CDR3 is built from 14 residues. Unmatched junction bases numbered 3, after V lost 4 bases and J lost 6 bases. DNA for the CDR3: TGTGCCAGCAGTGTACAGGGGACTAATTCACCCCTCCACTTT. This gives the protein CASSVQGTNSPLHF.

The CDR3 is CASSQDTRANQPQHF. The CDR3 DNA reads as TGCGCCAGCAGCCAAGATACGAGGGCCAATCAGCCCCAGCATTTT. The J gene is TRBJ1-5, the V gene TRBV4-1, with unresolved D. Deletions cut 0 bases from V and 3 bases from J, with 9 bases between. Looked up from germline, CDR1 is MGHRA and CDR2 is YSYEKL. The CDR3 covers 15 residues.

The V and J genes are TRBV27 and TRBJ1-2, with D unclear. This CDR3 has 12 amino acids. CDR1 MNHEY and CDR2 SMNVEV come from the germline V gene (reference sequence). V gave up 6 bases and J gave up 0 bases, with 5 bases separating them. CDR3 bases: TGTGCCAGCAGGGGAGCTAACTATGGCTACACCTTC. Encoded protein: CASRGANYGYTF.

The chain couples TRBV19 to TRBJ2-3, with D maybe TRBD2 (6 bases). This CDR3 contains 11 residues. Germline V lookup: CDR1 LNHDA, CDR2 SQIVND (reference sequence). Between the trimmed V and J ends, which lost 10 bases and 9 bases, there was a span of 14 bases. The CDR3 reads CATKNGGTQYF. DNA for the CDR3: TGTGCCACCAAAAACGGAGGGACGCAGTATTTT.

V is TRBV6-1 and J is TRBJ1-3; tentatively, D is TRBD1 (5 bases). Germline assignment: CDR1 MNHNS and CDR2 SASEGT. Trimming stripped 2 bases from V and 2 bases from J, with 10 bases between. There are 15 residues in the CDR3. The CDR3 region has the DNA TGTGCCAGCAGTGAAATAAGGGGTCCTGGAAACACCATATATTTT. It yields the protein CASSEIRGPGNTIYF.

The chain recombines TRBV5-1 with TRBJ2-5, with 8 nucleotides matching TRBD1. Germline V lookup: CDR1 SGHRS, CDR2 YFSETQ. The CDR3 covers 15 residues. Unmatched junction bases numbered 9, after V lost 4 bases and J lost 4 bases. The CDR3 DNA reads TGCGCCAGCAGCGAGGTAACAGGGGGGATAGAGACCCAGTACTTC. It specifies CASSEVTGGIETQYF.